This TCR beta chain was captured by sequencing in a study of blood T cells in healthy people across ages. Peripheral blood, about 10 milliliters per donor, was collected. At least 6 micrograms of total RNA were extracted per sample. Turning to this clonotype: The antigen is not known.

Germline assignment: CDR1 DFQATT and CDR2 SNEGSKA (reference sequence). This CDR3 comprises 15 residues. Trimming pared 0 bases from V and 5 bases from J, leaving 16 bases between. Study results and limitations: Percentage of naive T cells showed a strong correlation with TCR beta diversity.

Sample-barcoded 5' priming and a J-beta primer mix drove a second PCR of 7 to 11 cycles. At least 3 million CDR3-containing paired-end reads were obtained per sample. MiXCR was run by TCRdb on the 5' RACE reads, yielding one entry per CDR3 protein. The sample lists hundreds of thousands of distinct CDR3 sequences, about 43% occurring once. The V call is TRBV20-1, the J call TRBJ2-5, with a possible D match to TRBD1 (6 bases). The origin of this receptor is a man of 80 years or more in good health. Sequencing used blood. CDR3 in DNA: TGCAGTGCTAGAGATACACAGGGCATCCATGAGACCCAGTACTTC. It codes for CSARDTQGIHETQYF.